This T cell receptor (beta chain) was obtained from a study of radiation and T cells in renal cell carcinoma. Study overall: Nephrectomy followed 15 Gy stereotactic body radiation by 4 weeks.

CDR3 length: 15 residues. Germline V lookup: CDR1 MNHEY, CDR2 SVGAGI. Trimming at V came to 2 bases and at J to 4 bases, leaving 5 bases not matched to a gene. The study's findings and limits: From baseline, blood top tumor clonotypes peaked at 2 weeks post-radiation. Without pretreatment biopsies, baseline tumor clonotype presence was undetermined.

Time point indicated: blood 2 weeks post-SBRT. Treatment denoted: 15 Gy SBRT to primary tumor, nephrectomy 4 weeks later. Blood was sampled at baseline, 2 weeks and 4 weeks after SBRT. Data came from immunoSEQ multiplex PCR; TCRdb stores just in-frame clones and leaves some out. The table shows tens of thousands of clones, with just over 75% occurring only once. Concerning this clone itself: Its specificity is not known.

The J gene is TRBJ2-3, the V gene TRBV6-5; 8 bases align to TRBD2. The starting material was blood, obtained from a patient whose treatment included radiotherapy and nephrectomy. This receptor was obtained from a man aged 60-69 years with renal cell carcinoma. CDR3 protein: CASSYSGGQADTQYF. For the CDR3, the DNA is TGTGCCAGCAGTTACAGCGGGGGTCAGGCAGATACGCAGTATTTT.